A single sample is the source of the 7 T cell receptor beta chains below, sequenced in a study of T cells in Graves' hyperthyroidism and ophthalmopathy (dated by TCRdb to between 2017 and 2020). Receptors were amplified or captured by multiplex PCR. Reads for this sample came from an Illumina HiSeq 2000. TCR beta CDR3 regions were amplified from RNA transcripts. The TCR CDR3 was subjected to a first round of RT-PCR using the HTBI primer set and the Qiagen OneStep RT-PCR kit. TCRdb handled the public reads itself, with Q25 trimming in fastp and clone calling in MiXCR, and kept productive beta chains. Merged by CDR3 protein, the rows form single entries marked with the most common genes and DNA. This sample is represented by about 300,000 distinct CDR3 sequences; 16% of them were singletons. Approximately 35% of the sample goes to the ten largest clones. The specimen sequenced was blood. Source of these receptors: a man younger than 45 with Graves' hyperthyroidism.

The chain combines TRBV6-1 with TRBJ2-4; a possible D gene is TRBD2 (6 bases). The V end lost 8 bases, the J end lost 3 bases, and 11 bases lay between the germline ends. Germline V gene lookup returns CDR1 MNHNS and CDR2 SASEGT. This CDR3 comprises 13 residues. The CDR3 DNA is TGTGCCAGCGGCGGGATGGGCAAAAACATTCAGTACTTC. Translated: CASGGMGKNIQYF.

This clonotype was seen a handful of times. The genes are TRBV28 and TRBJ2-3; no definite D call. Germline V gene sequence: CDR1 MDHEN, CDR2 SYDVKM. There are 13 residues in the CDR3. Trimming removed 2 bases from V and 2 bases from J, with 5 bases in between. The CDR3, as DNA: TGTGCCAGCAGTTTACATCCCACAGATACGCAGTATTTT. Its protein is CASSLHPTDTQYF. Complete variable domain (other parts from reference TRBV28 and TRBJ2-3): DVKVTQSSRYLVKRTGEKVFLECVQDMDHENMFWYRQDPGLGLRLIYFSYDVKMKEKGDIPEGYSVSREKKERFSLILESASTNQTSMYLCASSLHPTDTQYFGPGTRLTVL.

Ten or more counts support this clonotype. The CDR3 sequence: CAISEEGSGAEAFF. The CDR3 coding sequence is TGTGCCATCAGTGAGGAGGGGTCAGGTGCTGAAGCTTTCTTT. The chain links TRBV10-3 to TRBJ1-1; D might be TRBD1 (5 bases). The CDR3 runs to 14 residues. CDR1 and CDR2 from the germline V gene are ENHRY and SYGVKD. V was trimmed by 2 bases and J by 6 bases, leaving 13 bases between them.

The V and J genes are TRBV3-1 and TRBJ2-1; 11 bases align to TRBD2. This CDR3 contains 18 residues. Germline V gives CDR1 LGHDT, CDR2 YNNKEL (reference sequence). V gave up 4 bases and J gave up 7 bases; unmatched junction bases: 15. CDR3 bases: TGTGCCAGCAGCCGGGGTTACCGTAGCGGGAGGGGGAGGAATGAGCAGTTCTTC. Encoded protein: CASSRGYRSGRGRNEQFF.

This chain links TRBV5-4 with TRBJ2-3, with 8 nucleotides matching TRBD2. Trimming took 4 bases from V and 5 from J; bases not matched to a gene: 12. Germline CDR1 is SGHNT and CDR2 is YYREEE (reference sequence). The CDR3 has 16 residues. The CDR3 region is CASSPSSAGGRDTQYF. The DNA for the CDR3 is TGTGCCAGCAGCCCCTCTTCCGCGGGAGGCCGAGATACGCAGTATTTT.

This clonotype came up a few times. This chain joins TRBV28 and TRBJ2-7; a weak D match, TRBD2 (5 bases). The germline V gene encodes CDR1 MDHEN and CDR2 SYDVKM. The ends were cut back, 10 bases at V and 2 bases at J, with 12 bases in the middle. The CDR3 has 12 residues. CDR3 DNA: TGTGCCACGGAGGCGACCACCTACGAGCAGTACTTC. Protein product: CATEATTYEQYF.

Many counts were recorded for this clonotype. The genes are TRBV27 and TRBJ2-7; weak D call: TRBD1 (5 bases). The CDR3 covers 14 residues. Trimming left V 4 bases short and J 6 bases short, with 16 bases between. Germline V CDR1 and CDR2: MNHEY, SMNVEV (reference sequence). The CDR3 DNA follows: TGTGCCAGCAGTTATACCCCGCCAGGGCGCGAGCAGTACTTC. The encoded protein is CASSYTPPGREQYF.